This T cell receptor beta chain stems from a study of human thymus T cells. Generated by immunoSEQ multiplex PCR, the TCRdb table keeps only in-frame clones and is missing some. The table includes around 70,000 clones, roughly 94% detected once. A word on this clone: Its matching antigen is unknown.

Corrective cardiac operations yielded the resected thymus tissue. Donor material was obtained from healthy Finnish infants undergoing corrective surgery for congenital heart defects. Overall study findings and caveats: Thymic repertoires from unrelated individuals overlapped highly, related research reported. Apparent skewing of V and J gene usage characterized both thymic and blood repertoires.

V lost 0 bases to trimming and J lost 3 bases, with 12 bases between them. The germline V gene has CDR1 MGHRA and CDR2 YSYEKL. CDR3 length equals 16 residues. This receptor was identified in a girl younger than two with a congenital heart defect but otherwise immunologically healthy. Source material: thymus tissue. The chain is built from TRBV4-1 and TRBJ1-3; D gene uncertain. The CDR3 sequence: CASSQETLGFGNTIYF. The CDR3 DNA is TGCGCCAGCAGCCAAGAGACCCTCGGCTTTGGAAACACCATATATTTT.